Listed here are 30 T cell receptor beta chains from one sample, sequenced in a study of PD-1 blockade in mismatch repair-deficient tumors. Time point indicated: 10-day in vitro stimulation with candidate neoantigen peptide 2. Produced via immunoSEQ multiplex PCR; TCRdb's table is partial and in-frame only. The sample yields 8,500 to 10,000 clones, about 90% seen once. No antigens are known for them. Sequenced material: cells cultured in vitro, taken from a patient treated with pembrolizumab. These TCRs come from an adult with mismatch repair-deficient cancer.

In its sample, this clone was seen a few times. The rearrangement uses TRBV18 and TRBJ2-5; 9 positions match TRBD2. Germline V lookup: CDR1 KGHSH, CDR2 LQKENI. The V gene end was trimmed by 3 bases and the J gene end by 4 bases; junction bases not matched to a gene: 9. This CDR3 is 16 amino acids long. The CDR3, as DNA: TGTGCCAGCTCACCTTCTTTAGCGGGAGCGGGAGAGACCCAGTACTTC. Amino acids: CASSPSLAGAGETQYF.

The chain recombines TRBV19 with TRBJ2-6; 9 nucleotides line up with TRBD2. The CDR3 totals 19 residues. Germline V gene data show CDR1 as LNHDA and CDR2 as SQIVND (reference sequence). After removal of 8 bases from V and 0 bases from J, the junction contained 14 bases not matched to a gene. The CDR3 DNA sequence: TGTGCCAGTCAAAATACCATAGCGGGAGTAGGCTCTGGGGCCAACGTCCTGACTTTC. Its protein is CASQNTIAGVGSGANVLTF.

The rearrangement links TRBV5-4 to TRBJ2-7; 7 nucleotides match TRBD1. The germline CDR1 and CDR2 sequences are SGHNT and YYREEE (reference sequence). This CDR3 has 14 residues. After removal of 0 bases from V and 7 bases from J, the junction contained 7 bases not matched to a gene. CDR3 DNA: TGTGCCAGCAGCTTGGAAGGGGGCGCGTGGGAGCAGTACTTC. This encodes CASSLEGGAWEQYF.

This clone was seen once. The V and J genes are TRBV16 and TRBJ2-7; 11 bases fit TRBD1. The V gene's germline CDR1 is KGHSY and CDR2 FQNENV. This CDR3 region has 15 residues. Unmatched junction bases numbered 4, after V lost 3 bases and J lost 3 bases. CDR3 bases: TGTGCCAGCAGCCAGGGGACAGGGGGAATCTACGAGCAGTACTTC. The encoded protein is CASSQGTGGIYEQYF. The variable domain in full, completed from reference TRBV16 and TRBJ2-7, reads GEEVAQTPKHLVRGEGQKAKLYCAPIKGHSYVFWYQQVLKNEFKFLISFQNENVFDETGMPKERFSAKCLPNSPCSLEIQATKLEDSAVYFCASSQGTGGIYEQYFGPGTRLTVT.

The rearrangement uses TRBV2 and TRBJ1-1, with 7 positions matching TRBD1. With V trimmed by 5 bases and J by 11 bases, 11 bases remained unmatched. Germline V gene lookup returns CDR1 SNHLY and CDR2 FYNNEI. The CDR3 is 13 amino acids. This CDR3 is CASSLTGEQGAFF. CDR3 coding DNA: TGTGCCAGCAGTCTGACAGGTGAACAGGGGGCTTTCTTT.

The chain links TRBV6-5 to TRBJ1-1; weak D call: TRBD1 (5 bases). The CDR3 is 15 residues long. With 0 bases removed from V and 1 base from J, the gap between germline ends came to 9 bases. Germline V lookup: CDR1 MNHEY, CDR2 SVGAGI. In DNA, the CDR3 is TGTGCCAGCAGTTACTCGAGGCAGGGGAACACTGAAGCTTTCTTT. This translates into CASSYSRQGNTEAFF.

The table lists this clone with a count of one. The chain has TRBV10-3 and TRBJ1-2; TRBD1 is a possible D gene (5 bases). The CDR3 has 14 amino acids. Trimming removed 0 bases from V and 1 base from J, with 6 bases in between. Per germline, CDR1 ENHRY and CDR2 SYGVKD. CDR3 amino acids: CAISESTDNYGYTF. CDR3 nucleotide sequence: TGTGCCATCAGTGAGTCGACAGATAACTATGGCTACACCTTC.

This clone was seen a handful of times. The V call is TRBV10-3, the J call TRBJ1-2; no firm D call. V lost 7 bases and J lost 1, with 13 bases in between. This CDR3 comprises 14 residues. From germline, CDR1 is ENHRY and CDR2 SYGVKD. CDR3 sequence (DNA): TGTGCCATCATGGAAGGGTTGGGTAACTATGGCTACACCTTC. This codes for CAIMEGLGNYGYTF.

V is TRBV5-1 and J is TRBJ1-3; D remains unclear. Germline V lookup: CDR1 SGHRS, CDR2 YFSETQ. The CDR3 sequence is 14 residues long. Deletions cut 6 bases from V and 0 bases from J, with 10 bases between. The CDR3 nucleotides are TGCGCCAGCAAGGGCCTGAGCTCTGGAAACACCATATATTTT. This gives the protein CASKGLSSGNTIYF. Full variable domain (outside the CDR3, taken from reference TRBV5-1 and TRBJ1-3): KAGVTQTPRYLIKTRGQQVTLSCSPISGHRSVSWYQQTPGQGLQFLFEYFSETQRNKGNFPGRFSGRQFSNSRSEMNVSTLELGDSALYLCASKGLSSGNTIYFGEGSWLTVV.

The rearrangement links TRBV11-1 to TRBJ2-1; D is tentatively TRBD1 or TRBD2 (5 bases each). V was pared by 1 base and J by 4 bases, with 11 bases between. Germline lookup yields CDR1 SGHAT and CDR2 FQDESV (reference sequence). CDR3 length: 15 amino acids. CDR3 residues: CASSLGGTGYNEQFF. For the CDR3, the DNA is TGTGCCAGCAGCTTAGGGGGGACGGGGTACAATGAGCAGTTCTTC.

The V call is TRBV18, the J call TRBJ1-2, with D uncertain. V lost 0 bases and J 3 bases, leaving 8 bases between the germline ends. CDR3 length: 14 residues. Germline assignment: CDR1 KGHSH and CDR2 LQKENI. The CDR3 DNA reads as TGTGCCAGCTCACCACCGTCCGGGTACTATGGCTACACCTTC. This gives the protein CASSPPSGYYGYTF.

The chain uses TRBV18 and TRBJ2-6; D tentatively reads TRBD1 or TRBD2 (5 bases each). V shed 7 bases and J shed 0 bases, with 13 bases lying between them. Germline CDR1 KGHSH, CDR2 LQKENI. The CDR3 length is 16 residues. DNA for the CDR3: TGTGCCAGCTTGAGGGACCTCTTCTCTGGGGCCAACGTCCTGACTTTC. Translation gives CASLRDLFSGANVLTF.

A few counts support this clone. The chain uses TRBV7-3 and TRBJ1-1, with TRBD1 as a possible D gene (5 bases). V shed 2 bases and J shed 3 bases, with 7 bases lying between them. The CDR3 consists of 13 residues. The V gene's germline CDR1 is SGHTA and CDR2 FQGTGA. This CDR3 reads CASSLDSYTEAFF. CDR3 DNA: TGTGCCAGCAGCTTAGACAGCTACACTGAAGCTTTCTTT.

There are a few counts of this clone. The rearrangement uses TRBV2 and TRBJ1-6; 9 bases fit TRBD1. CDR1 SNHLY and CDR2 FYNNEI come from the germline V gene. The trim removed 6 bases at V and 7 bases at J, leaving 7 bases unmatched. The CDR3 is 15 amino acids. Here the CDR3 reads CASRVTGGANSPLHF. CDR3 coding DNA: TGTGCCAGCAGGGTTACAGGGGGCGCGAATTCACCCCTCCACTTT.

The V and J genes are TRBV21-1 and TRBJ1-1. TRBV21-1 is recorded as a pseudogene. This CDR3 is built from 13 residues. CDR3 amino acids: CASSCRGTPGAFF. DNA of the CDR3: TGTGCCAGCAGCTGCCGCGGGACCCCTGGAGCTTTCTTT.

The gene calls are TRBV19 and TRBJ2-3; D gene uncertain. This CDR3 is built from 13 residues. Trimming took off 1 base at V and 1 base at J, with 3 bases between the two ends. In germline, CDR1 is LNHDA, CDR2 SQIVND (reference sequence). CDR3 residues: CASSIAGTDTQYF. The CDR3 coding sequence is TGTGCCAGTAGTATAGCGGGCACAGATACGCAGTATTTT.

This sequence joins TRBV9 and TRBJ2-1, with 11 nucleotides matching TRBD2. J was trimmed by 8 bases and V by 3 bases; bases with no gene match: 10. This CDR3 comprises 16 residues. Germline V gene sequence: CDR1 SGDLS, CDR2 YYNGEE. This CDR3 is CASSDGTSGIQYEQFF. The CDR3 DNA follows: TGTGCCAGCAGCGACGGGACTAGCGGCATACAGTATGAGCAGTTCTTC.

This chain connects TRBV7-9 to TRBJ2-2; the D is unclear. The V end lost 2 bases, the J end lost 2 bases, and 9 bases lay between the germline ends. CDR3 size: 15 residues. Germline loops: CDR1 SEHNR, CDR2 FQNEAQ (reference sequence). The CDR3 nucleotides read TGTGCCAGCAGCTTAACCCGGGTAAACACCGGGGAGCTGTTTTTT. Its protein is CASSLTRVNTGELFF. Supplemented by reference TRBV7-9 and TRBJ2-2, the full variable domain reads DTGVSQNPRHKITKRGQNVTFRCDPISEHNRLYWYRQTLGQGPEFLTYFQNEAQLEKSRLLSDRFSAERPKGSFSTLEIQRTEQGDSAMYLCASSLTRVNTGELFFGEGSRLTVL.

This clone was recorded once. V usage is TRBV5-1 and J usage is TRBJ2-7; no definite D call. Between the trimmed V and J ends, which lost 0 bases and 3 bases, there was a span of 10 bases. The CDR3 sequence is 14 residues long. CDR1 and CDR2 (germline): SGHRS, YFSETQ. This CDR3 reads CASSLGVSVYEQYF. CDR3 sequence (DNA): TGCGCCAGCAGCTTGGGGGTTTCTGTCTACGAGCAGTACTTC.

This clone has only one observation. The rearrangement uses TRBV15 and TRBJ2-7; a possible D gene is TRBD2 (6 bases). V lost 1 base and J 9 bases, leaving 13 bases between the germline ends. The CDR3 contains 13 residues. Per germline, CDR1 LNHNV and CDR2 YYDKDF (reference sequence). CDR3 protein: CATSRATGRGQYF. DNA for the CDR3: TGTGCCACCAGCAGAGCGACGGGGCGGGGGCAGTACTTC.

The chain couples TRBV30 to TRBJ1-2, with 11 bases lining up with TRBD1. The CDR3 is 12 amino acids. Trimming cost V 3 bases and J 10 bases; bases outside gene matches: 4. CDR1 and CDR2 (germline): GTSNPN, SVGIG (reference sequence). CDR3 DNA sequence: TGTGCCTGGAGACCGGGACAGGGGGACTACACCTTC. It yields the protein CAWRPGQGDYTF. Complete variable domain (other parts from reference TRBV30 and TRBJ1-2): SQTIHQWPATLVQPVGSPLSLECTVEGTSNPNLYWYRQAAGRGLQLLFYSVGIGQISSEVPQNLSASRPQDRQFILSSKKLLLSDSGFYLCAWRPGQGDYTFGSGTRLTVV.

The rearrangement joins TRBV7-9 to TRBJ2-5, with D unclear. Trimming left V 4 bases short and J 1 base short, with 4 bases between. The CDR3 has 12 amino acids. CDR1 is SEHNR and CDR2 is FQNEAQ in the germline V gene (reference sequence). CDR3 protein: CASSSTQETQYF. CDR3 coding DNA: TGTGCCAGCAGCTCGACCCAAGAGACCCAGTACTTC.

The chain carries TRBV19 and TRBJ1-2; D perhaps matches TRBD1 (6 bases). Trimming pared 6 bases from V and 0 bases from J, leaving 17 bases between. Germline V gives CDR1 LNHDA, CDR2 SQIVND (reference sequence). The length of the CDR3 is 16 residues. This CDR3 is CASSRHREASNYGYTF. The CDR3 region has the DNA TGTGCCAGTAGCCGTCACAGGGAAGCATCTAACTATGGCTACACCTTC.

The CDR3 DNA sequence: TGTGCCAGCAGTTTATCTATACCGGGGGGCTACACCTTC. This codes for CASSLSIPGGYTF. The J gene is TRBJ1-2, the V gene TRBV27; D is uncertain. Deletions cut 0 bases from V and 8 bases from J, with 10 bases between. CDR1 and CDR2 (germline): MNHEY, SMNVEV (reference sequence). The CDR3 sequence is 13 residues long.

For this clone: This may stem from a read error, because a much larger clone lies one nucleotide away. Other nucleotide sequences in the sample specify the same CDR3. The V and J genes are TRBV6-6 and TRBJ1-2; no clear D. The CDR3 sequence is 12 residues long. From germline, CDR1 is MNHNY and CDR2 SVGAGI (reference sequence). Written as DNA, the CDR3 is TGTGCCAGCAGTTACTCAGCGGGTGGCTACACCTTT. This codes for CASSYSAGGYTF.

This clone was seen more than once but under ten times. The chain has TRBV5-6 and TRBJ2-7; D is uncertain. V was clipped by 6 bases and J by 8 bases, with 18 bases between them. This CDR3 region has 13 residues. Germline loops: CDR1 SGHDT, CDR2 YYEEEE. The CDR3 loop reads CASTLLESHQQYF. CDR3 nucleotide sequence: TGTGCCAGCACCCTACTGGAATCACACCAGCAGTACTTC.

This clone was observed a handful of times. This sequence joins TRBV7-3 and TRBJ2-5; TRBD2 agrees at 8 bases. The trim removed 5 bases at V and 4 bases at J, leaving 12 bases unmatched. This CDR3 is built from 16 residues. Germline V gene sequence: CDR1 SGHTA, CDR2 FQGTGA. CDR3 amino acids: CASSQGTRRSGETQYF. In nucleotides, the CDR3 is TGTGCCAGCAGCCAGGGGACTAGAAGGTCCGGAGAGACCCAGTACTTC.

The V call is TRBV2, the J call TRBJ2-1; 7 bases line up with TRBD2. Germline CDR1 SNHLY, CDR2 FYNNEI. Trimming cost V 4 bases and J 7 bases; bases outside gene matches: 7. The CDR3 consists of 14 residues. The CDR3 nucleotides are TGTGCCAGCAGTGGGCGCGGGGGAAAAAATGAGCAGTTCTTC. This codes for CASSGRGGKNEQFF.

In this sample, this clone turned up once. The rearrangement joins TRBV11-1 to TRBJ1-1; D is unresolved. Per germline, CDR1 SGHAT and CDR2 FQDESV (reference sequence). With 0 bases removed from V and 1 base from J, the gap between germline ends came to 6 bases. The CDR3 has 14 amino acids. In nucleotides, the CDR3 is TGTGCCAGCAGCTTAGCGACAAGGAACACTGAAGCTTTCTTT. It codes for CASSLATRNTEAFF. Complete variable domain (other parts from reference TRBV11-1 and TRBJ1-1): EAEVAQSPRYKITEKSQAVAFWCDPISGHATLYWYRQILGQGPELLVQFQDESVVDDSQLPKDRFSAERLKGVDSTLKIQPAELGDSAMYLCASSLATRNTEAFFGQGTRLTVV.

This clone was seen more than once but under ten times. CDR3 sequence reads: CASSPRTGLNNSPLHF. CDR3 in DNA: TGTGCCAGTAGTCCTCGGACAGGGTTGAATAATTCACCCCTCCACTTT. The chain has TRBV19 and TRBJ1-6; 8 bases fit TRBD1. Germline CDR1 is LNHDA and CDR2 is SQIVND (reference sequence). The CDR3 loop spans 16 amino acids. J lost 5 bases, V lost 5 bases, and 8 bases had no gene match.